This is a list of T cell receptor beta chains from one sample in a study of shared clonotypes between healthy human individuals. Profiled with immunoSEQ multiplex PCR; TCRdb holds only in-frame clones, not every one. In the table there are roughly 500,000 clones, around 79% of which are singletons. The sequencing sample was made of PBMCs. The receptors derive from a woman in her thirties or forties in good health. Some clones in this sample may be carry-over from other donors' samples. CDR3s include the opening cysteine and the closing phenylalanine or tryptophan. D genes are given only for firm matches. The listing skips clone size in some rows; elsewhere it reads once, few, many or a size class.

v_gene,j_gene,d_gene,abundance,CDR3nt,CDR3aa
TRBV7-2,TRBJ1-1,NA,NA,TGTGCCAGCAGCCGCGCGGGACCGAAGAACACTGAAGCTTTCTTT,CASSRAGPKNTEAFF
TRBV18,TRBJ2-5,TRBD1,once,TGTGCCAGCTCACCATTCCAGGGGGCTCAAGAGACCCAGTACTTC,CASSPFQGAQETQYF
TRBV19,TRBJ2-7,NA,once,TGTGCCAGTAGTAACCGGGACGGGGAGCAGTACTTC,CASSNRDGEQYF
TRBV2,TRBJ2-1,TRBD2,NA,TGTGCCAGCAGTGATAGTGCGCTAGCGGGAAGTGGTGATGAGCAGTTCTTC,CASSDSALAGSGDEQFF
TRBV5-4,TRBJ1-1,NA,NA,TGTGCCAGCAGCACTACAAGGACCGAAGCTTTCTTT,CASSTTRTEAFF
TRBV28,TRBJ2-7,TRBD2,NA,TGTGCCAGCAGACCTAGCGGGTCCTCCGGCTACGAGCAGTACTTC,CASRPSGSSGYEQYF
TRBV9,TRBJ2-5,NA,NA,TGTGCCAGCAGCGTTTTCGGGGCCCAGACGTACCAAGAGACCCAGTACTTC,CASSVFGAQTYQETQYF
TRBV7-2,TRBJ2-3,TRBD2,NA,TGTGCCAGCAGCTTAGTTGCGGGAGGAGGCACAGATACGCAGTATTTT,CASSLVAGGGTDTQYF
TRBV30,TRBJ2-1,TRBD2,NA,TGTGCCTGGAGTGGGCTAGCGGGAGGGAAATACAATGAGCAGTTCTTC,CAWSGLAGGKYNEQFF
TRBV6-6,TRBJ2-7,TRBD2,NA,TGTGCCAGCAGTTACAGCCCTAGCGGGAGCAACGAGCAGTACTTC,CASSYSPSGSNEQYF
TRBV28,TRBJ1-2,NA,NA,TGTGCCAGCAGTTTTGAGGTCTCCTATGGCTACACCTTC,CASSFEVSYGYTF
TRBV28,TRBJ2-7,NA,NA,TGTGCCAGCAGTTTTGCTGGGACCGTTAGGGAGCAGTACTTC,CASSFAGTVREQYF
TRBV4-1,TRBJ2-1,TRBD1,NA,TGCGCCAGCAGCCTAAACGAGGGGGCAACATACAATGAGCAGTTCTTC,CASSLNEGATYNEQFF
TRBV19,TRBJ2-7,NA,once,TGTGCCAGTAGCCGGGGCACCCCGAGCTCCTACGAGCAGTACTTC,CASSRGTPSSYEQYF
TRBV7-3,TRBJ2-3,TRBD2,once,TGTGCCAGCAGATCGGGGGGGGCCACAGATACGCAGTATTTT,CASRSGGATDTQYF
TRBV7-3,TRBJ2-2,NA,NA,TGTGCCAGCAGCTCCGCCGGAGGGGGCGGGGAGCTGTTTTTT,CASSSAGGGGELFF
TRBV5-1,TRBJ2-5,NA,NA,TGCGCCAGCTACCGGGACCACGGGGAGACCCAGTACTTC,CASYRDHGETQYF
TRBV7-2,TRBJ2-1,TRBD2,NA,TGTGCCAGCAGCGATGGACTAGCGGGAGGGCCCGACAATGAGCAGTTCTTC,CASSDGLAGGPDNEQFF
TRBV19,TRBJ2-1,NA,NA,TGTGCCAGTAAAATCGGGGTACAAGCTTACAATGAGCAGTTCTTC,CASKIGVQAYNEQFF
TRBV5-1,TRBJ2-1,TRBD2,NA,TGCGCCAGCAGCCCTAACGGGGGAGCGGGAGACGGCAATGAGCAGTTCTTC,CASSPNGGAGDGNEQFF
TRBV7-3,TRBJ2-3,NA,NA,TGTGCCAGCAGCTCCGCGGGCCGCACAGATACGCAGTATTTT,CASSSAGRTDTQYF